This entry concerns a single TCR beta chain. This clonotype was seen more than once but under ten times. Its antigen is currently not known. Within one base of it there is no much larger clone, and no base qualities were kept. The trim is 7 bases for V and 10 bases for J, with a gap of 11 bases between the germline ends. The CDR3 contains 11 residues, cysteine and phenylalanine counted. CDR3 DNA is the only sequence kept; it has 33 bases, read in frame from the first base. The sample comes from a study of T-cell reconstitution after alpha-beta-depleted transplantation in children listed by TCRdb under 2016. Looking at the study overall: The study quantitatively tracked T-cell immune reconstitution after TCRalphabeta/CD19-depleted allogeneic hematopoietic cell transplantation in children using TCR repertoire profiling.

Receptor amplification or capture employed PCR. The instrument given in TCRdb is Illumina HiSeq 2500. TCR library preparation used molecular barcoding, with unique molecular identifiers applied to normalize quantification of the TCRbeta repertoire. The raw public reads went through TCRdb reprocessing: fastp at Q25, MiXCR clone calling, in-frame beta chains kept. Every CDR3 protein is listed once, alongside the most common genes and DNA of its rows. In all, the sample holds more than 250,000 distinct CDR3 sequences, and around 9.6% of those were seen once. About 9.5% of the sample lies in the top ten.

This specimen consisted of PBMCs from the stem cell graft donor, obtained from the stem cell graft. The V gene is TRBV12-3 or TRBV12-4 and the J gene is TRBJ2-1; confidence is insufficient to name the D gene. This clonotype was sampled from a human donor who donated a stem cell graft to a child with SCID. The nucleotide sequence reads TGTGCCAGCACCTCAATCGGGGAGCAGTTCTTC. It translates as CASTSIGEQFF.